Listed here are 26 T cell receptor beta chains from one sample, sequenced in a study of shared clonotypes between healthy human individuals. Libraries were prepared by immunoSEQ multiplex PCR; TCRdb keeps only in-frame clonotypes and omits some of them. This table holds a few hundred thousand clones, about nine tenths found once. Material for sequencing was memory CD8+ T cells sorted from blood. This sample's subset: CD45RO+ cells pooled with CCR7-negative TemRA cells. The receptors here all came from a young man in good health.

The chain is built from TRBV28 and TRBJ1-1, with TRBD1 matching over 7 bases. This CDR3 contains 15 residues. The germline V gene encodes CDR1 MDHEN and CDR2 SYDVKM. V was pared by 6 bases and J by 0 bases, with 7 bases of the junction left unmatched. For the CDR3, the DNA is TGTGCCAGCAGACCCACGGGACAGTTGAACACTGAAGCTTTCTTT. Its protein is CASRPTGQLNTEAFF.

The rearrangement links TRBV5-4 to TRBJ2-1, with 8 bases aligning to TRBD1. The CDR3 covers 12 residues. Germline-derived CDR1 and CDR2 are SGHNT and YYREEE (reference sequence). The CDR3 DNA reads as TGTGGGGTCCAGGGGGCTGAAAATGAGCAGTTCTTC. Amino acids: CGVQGAENEQFF.

This chain uses TRBV11-2 with TRBJ2-7; D may correspond to TRBD1 or TRBD2 (5 bases each). The CDR3 is 13 amino acids. Germline V gives CDR1 SGHAT, CDR2 FQNNGV. Deletions cut 5 bases from V and 5 bases from J, with 13 bases between. The CDR3: CASSPLGVHEQYF. The CDR3 DNA reads as TGTGCCAGCAGCCCCTTGGGGGTCCACGAGCAGTACTTC. Looking up the rest from reference TRBV11-2 and TRBJ2-7 gives the full variable domain: EAGVAQSPRYKIIEKRQSVAFWCNPISGHATLYWYQQILGQGPKLLIQFQNNGVVDDSQLPKDRFSAERLKGVDSTLKIQPAKLEDSAVYLCASSPLGVHEQYFGPGTRLTVT.

In this sample, this clone turned up a few times. This chain joins TRBV11-2 and TRBJ2-7; TRBD2 agrees at 10 bases. CDR3 length: 15 residues. V lost 5 bases, J lost 2 bases, and 6 bases stayed unmatched. CDR1 and CDR2 (germline): SGHAT, FQNNGV. CDR3 in amino acids: CASSLGLAVTYEQYF. CDR3 coding DNA: TGTGCCAGCAGCCTAGGACTAGCGGTGACCTACGAGCAGTACTTC.

The chain has TRBV30 and TRBJ2-7; D remains unclear. The CDR3 contains 13 residues. From germline, CDR1 is GTSNPN and CDR2 SVGIG (reference sequence). V dropped 0 bases and J dropped 1 base, with 7 bases sitting between them. The CDR3 bases are TGTGCCTGGAGTGTACTGCCGTCCTACGAGCAGTACTTC. This gives the protein CAWSVLPSYEQYF. Drawing the rest from reference TRBV30 and TRBJ2-7, the complete variable domain is SQTIHQWPATLVQPVGSPLSLECTVEGTSNPNLYWYRQAAGRGLQLLFYSVGIGQISSEVPQNLSASRPQDRQFILSSKKLLLSDSGFYLCAWSVLPSYEQYFGPGTRLTVT.

The chain couples TRBV7-9 to TRBJ1-2; 8 bases line up with TRBD1. This CDR3 is 15 amino acids long. The V gene end was trimmed by 4 bases and the J gene end by 4 bases; junction bases not matched to a gene: 8. Germline lookup yields CDR1 SEHNR and CDR2 FQNEAQ (reference sequence). CDR3 bases: TGTGCCAGCAGCTCTTCGACAGGGGATGCCTATGGCTACACCTTC. Its translation is CASSSSTGDAYGYTF.

The J gene is TRBJ1-3, the V gene TRBV4-1; D gene uncertain. CDR1 is MGHRA, CDR2 YSYEKL, per germline. The CDR3 is 15 residues long. The V end was cut by 4 bases, the J end by 1 base, with 11 bases between. As DNA, the CDR3 is TGCGCCAGCAGCCCGGTGGACTTTTCTGGAAACACCATATATTTT. Its translation: CASSPVDFSGNTIYF.

The sample holds one count of this clone. The V call is TRBV6-1, the J call TRBJ1-6, with no clear D. V lost 0 bases and J 3 bases, leaving 3 bases between the germline ends. CDR3 length: 14 residues. Germline V gene lookup returns CDR1 MNHNS and CDR2 SASEGT. Here the CDR3 reads CASSEAVYNSPLHF. In DNA form, the CDR3 reads TGTGCCAGCAGTGAAGCAGTCTATAATTCACCCCTCCACTTT.

The V and J genes are TRBV10-3 and TRBJ2-3, with TRBD1 matching over 9 bases. This CDR3 region has 17 residues. Germline V lookup: CDR1 ENHRY, CDR2 SYGVKD. Trimming at V came to 4 bases and at J to 0 bases, leaving 8 bases not matched to a gene. The CDR3 sequence: CAISVTRGTGSTDTQYF. The CDR3 DNA is TGTGCCATCAGTGTGACGCGGGGGACAGGGAGCACAGATACGCAGTATTTT.

The J gene is TRBJ2-5, the V gene TRBV28, with 7 bases fitting TRBD1. V lost 2 bases and J lost 5; bases outside the gene matches: 5. The germline V gene has CDR1 MDHEN and CDR2 SYDVKM. The CDR3 runs to 14 residues. The CDR3 sequence: CASSLGTAVETQYF. The CDR3 coding sequence is TGTGCCAGCAGTTTAGGGACAGCGGTGGAGACCCAGTACTTC.

The chain joins TRBV7-8 to TRBJ2-5, with D possibly TRBD2 on 5 matching bases. Germline-derived CDR1 and CDR2 are SGHVS and FQNEAQ. The V end was cut by 5 bases, the J end by 4 bases, with 11 bases between. CDR3 length: 13 residues. This CDR3 reads CASSAEVLETQYF. CDR3 DNA: TGTGCCAGCAGCGCGGAGGTCTTAGAGACCCAGTACTTC. Supplemented by reference TRBV7-8 and TRBJ2-5, the full variable domain reads GAGVSQSPRYKVAKRGQDVALRCDPISGHVSLFWYQQALGQGPEFLTYFQNEAQLDKSGLPSDRFFAERPEGSVSTLKIQRTQQEDSAVYLCASSAEVLETQYFGPGTRLLVL.

J is TRBJ1-5 and V is TRBV7-2; no definite D call. The CDR3 spans 14 residues. Germline assignment: CDR1 SGHTA and CDR2 FQGNSA. V was shortened by 4 bases and J by 0 bases, with 7 bases between the two germline ends. For the CDR3, the DNA is TGTGCCAGCAGCTCATGGGATAGCAATCAGCCCCAGCATTTT. It translates to CASSSWDSNQPQHF.

Written as DNA, the CDR3 is TGTGCCAGTAGCGTAGCGGGAGGTTTAGATACGCAGTATTTT. Translating gives CASSVAGGLDTQYF. The chain joins TRBV19 to TRBJ2-3, with 10 bases that match TRBD2. The CDR3 totals 14 residues. V trimming: 6 bases; J trimming: 5 bases; junction bases outside the gene matches: 5. From germline, CDR1 is LNHDA and CDR2 SQIVND (reference sequence).

The chain combines TRBV7-9 with TRBJ2-3, with TRBD1 as a possible D gene (5 bases). The CDR3 extends over 15 amino acids. Germline CDR1 is SEHNR and CDR2 is FQNEAQ (reference sequence). V lost 5 bases, J lost 2 bases, and 14 bases lay in between. The CDR3 bases are TGTGCCAGCAGCCCCAAGGATGGGGCCACAGATACGCAGTATTTT. This translates into CASSPKDGATDTQYF. Supplemented by reference TRBV7-9 and TRBJ2-3, the full variable domain reads DTGVSQNPRHKITKRGQNVTFRCDPISEHNRLYWYRQTLGQGPEFLTYFQNEAQLEKSRLLSDRFSAERPKGSFSTLEIQRTEQGDSAMYLCASSPKDGATDTQYFGPGTRLTVL.

V is TRBV20-1 and J is TRBJ2-2; no reliable D call. CDR3 length: 11 amino acids. The germline V gene encodes CDR1 DFQATT and CDR2 SNEGSKA (reference sequence). V was pared by 1 base and J by 5 bases, with 2 bases between. The DNA of the CDR3 is TGCAGTGCTAGAGCTACCGGGGAGCTGTTTTTT. This gives the protein CSARATGELFF.

In this sample, this clone turned up many times. This rearrangement joins TRBV5-1 to TRBJ2-3, with 7 bases aligning to TRBD1. V shed 1 base and J 0 bases; nucleotides not matched to a gene: 8. The CDR3 is 17 amino acids. The germline CDR1 and CDR2 sequences are SGHRS and YFSETQ. As DNA, the CDR3 is TGCGCCAGCAGCTTGCTTCACAGGGGTATTAGCACAGATACGCAGTATTTT. Its protein product is CASSLLHRGISTDTQYF. Filled out from reference TRBV5-1 and TRBJ2-3, the complete variable domain reads KAGVTQTPRYLIKTRGQQVTLSCSPISGHRSVSWYQQTPGQGLQFLFEYFSETQRNKGNFPGRFSGRQFSNSRSEMNVSTLELGDSALYLCASSLLHRGISTDTQYFGPGTRLTVL.

The chain carries TRBV9 and TRBJ2-2, with 8 bases identical to TRBD2. Trimming took 4 bases from V and 2 from J; bases not matched to a gene: 13. CDR3 length: 18 residues. CDR1 is SGDLS and CDR2 is YYNGEE in the germline V gene. CDR3 residues: CASSPIVTSGVNTGELFF. In nucleotides, the CDR3 is TGTGCCAGCAGCCCCATTGTTACTAGCGGAGTTAACACCGGGGAGCTGTTTTTT.

This clone was observed a handful of times. The chain is built from TRBV30 and TRBJ1-4; D may be TRBD1 (5 bases). The CDR3 runs to 14 residues. The V gene's germline CDR1 is GTSNPN and CDR2 SVGIG (reference sequence). Trimming stripped 0 bases from V and 5 bases from J, with 10 bases between. CDR3 DNA sequence: TGTGCCTGGAGTGTCTTAGGGGAAAATGAAAAACTGTTTTTT. It is translated as CAWSVLGENEKLFF.

This chain links TRBV2 with TRBJ1-3; D is perhaps TRBD1 (6 bases). This CDR3 has 14 amino acids. Deletions cut 3 bases from V and 2 bases from J, with 8 bases between. The V gene's germline CDR1 is SNHLY and CDR2 FYNNEI. CDR3 bases: TGTGCCAGCAGTGAGAACAGGGCTGGAAACACCATATATTTT. Amino acid sequence: CASSENRAGNTIYF.

The chain couples TRBV13 to TRBJ2-3, with a possible D match to TRBD2 (5 bases). Trimming stripped 4 bases from V and 5 bases from J, with 10 bases between. The CDR3 runs 13 residues. CDR1 is PRHDT and CDR2 is FYEKMQ in the germline V gene (reference sequence). The CDR3 nucleotides are TGTGCCAGCAGCTCCGCGGGTAAAGATACGCAGTATTTT. Its protein product is CASSSAGKDTQYF.

This clone appeared a few times. This chain joins TRBV2 and TRBJ2-3, with 7 bases fitting TRBD2. V trimming: 8 bases; J trimming: 2 bases; junction bases outside the gene matches: 7. From germline, CDR1 is SNHLY and CDR2 FYNNEI. This CDR3 contains 14 residues. The CDR3 region has the DNA TGTGCCAGCGGAAAAGCGGGGACCACAGATACGCAGTATTTT. Translation: CASGKAGTTDTQYF.

The rearrangement uses TRBV11-2 and TRBJ2-1, with a tentative D call TRBD1 (6 bases). From germline, CDR1 is SGHAT and CDR2 FQNNGV. Trimming cost V 0 bases and J 0 bases, with 18 bases left between them. The CDR3 runs 19 residues. CDR3 amino acids: CASSLEVSWPGDSYNEQFF. CDR3 sequence (DNA): TGTGCCAGCAGCTTAGAGGTATCGTGGCCAGGGGACTCCTACAATGAGCAGTTCTTC.

This sequence joins TRBV4-3 and TRBJ1-1; D perhaps matches TRBD1 (5 bases). The CDR3 runs to 15 residues. Germline values: CDR1 LGHNA, CDR2 YSLEER. With 1 base removed from V and 1 base from J, the gap between germline ends came to 10 bases. The chain's CDR3 is CASSQAATENTEAFF. The CDR3 DNA reads as TGCGCCAGCAGCCAAGCCGCGACAGAGAACACTGAAGCTTTCTTT.

The CDR3 reads CAWSSGGRYEQYF. The CDR3 coding sequence is TGTGCCTGGAGTTCAGGGGGTAGGTACGAGCAGTACTTC. V is TRBV30 and J is TRBJ2-7; 7 nucleotides line up with TRBD1. CDR3 length: 13 residues. Germline CDR1 and CDR2: GTSNPN and SVGIG (reference sequence). Trimming cost V 2 bases and J 4 bases; bases outside gene matches: 5.

This chain joins TRBV4-1 and TRBJ1-5; tentative D call: TRBD1 (5 bases). The germline V gene has CDR1 MGHRA and CDR2 YSYEKL. Trimming cost V 2 bases and J 2 bases, with 16 bases left between them. The CDR3 runs 17 residues. Here the CDR3 reads CASSQSGGALGNQPQHF. In DNA form, the CDR3 reads TGCGCCAGCAGCCAATCGGGAGGGGCGTTGGGCAATCAGCCCCAGCATTTT.

V is TRBV4-2 and J is TRBJ2-7; the D gene is possibly TRBD1 (6 bases). This CDR3 is 13 amino acids long. Germline values: CDR1 LGHNA, CDR2 YNFKEQ. V lost 1 base and J lost 7, with 11 bases in between. The CDR3 DNA is TGTGCCAGCAGCCAAGTGACAGGCGGAGAGCAGTACTTC. It specifies CASSQVTGGEQYF.